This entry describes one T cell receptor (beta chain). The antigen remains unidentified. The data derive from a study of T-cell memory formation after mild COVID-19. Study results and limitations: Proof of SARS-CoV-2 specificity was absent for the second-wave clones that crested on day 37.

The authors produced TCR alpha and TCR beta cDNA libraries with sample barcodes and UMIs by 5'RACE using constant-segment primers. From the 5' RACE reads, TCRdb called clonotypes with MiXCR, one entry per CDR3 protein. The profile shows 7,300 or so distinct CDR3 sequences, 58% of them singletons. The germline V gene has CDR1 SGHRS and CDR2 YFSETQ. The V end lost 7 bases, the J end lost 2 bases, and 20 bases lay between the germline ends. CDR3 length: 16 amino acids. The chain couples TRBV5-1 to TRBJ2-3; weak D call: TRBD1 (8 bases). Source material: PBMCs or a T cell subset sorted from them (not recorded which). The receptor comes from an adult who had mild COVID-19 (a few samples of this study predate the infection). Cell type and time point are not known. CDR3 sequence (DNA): TGCGCCAGCCAGGCACAGGGGGGGATCCTCACAGATACGCAGTATTTT. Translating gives CASQAQGGILTDTQYF.